The 12 T cell receptor beta chains reported below all come from one sample, sequenced in a study of blood T cells in healthy people across ages. Using a J-beta primer mix together with a sample-barcoded 5' primer, a second PCR was run for about 6 to 12 cycles. MiXCR was run by TCRdb on the 5' RACE reads, yielding one entry per CDR3 protein. The repertoire holds fewer than 2,000,000 distinct CDR3 sequences, with roughly 43% as singletons. What was sequenced was blood. All receptors derive from a human donor in good health.

This chain links TRBV7-9 with TRBJ2-1; TRBD1 matches at 8 bases. CDR3 length equals 15 residues. Looked up from germline, CDR1 is SEHNR and CDR2 is FQNEAQ (reference sequence). V lost 1 base and J lost 8; bases outside the gene matches: 7. The CDR3 is CASSLVQGVEDEQFF. The DNA for the CDR3 is TGTGCCAGCAGCTTAGTACAGGGGGTTGAAGATGAGCAGTTCTTC. Supplemented by reference TRBV7-9 and TRBJ2-1, the full variable domain reads DTGVSQNPRHKITKRGQNVTFRCDPISEHNRLYWYRQTLGQGPEFLTYFQNEAQLEKSRLLSDRFSAERPKGSFSTLEIQRTEQGDSAMYLCASSLVQGVEDEQFFGPGTRLTVL.

The gene calls are TRBV5-1 and TRBJ2-5, with TRBD1 matching 8 bases. Germline V lookup: CDR1 SGHRS, CDR2 YFSETQ. The CDR3 has 14 amino acids. V trimming: 4 bases; J trimming: 5 bases; junction bases outside the gene matches: 7. The CDR3 is CASSAGQGLETQYF. The CDR3 coding sequence is TGCGCCAGCAGCGCCGGACAGGGACTGGAGACCCAGTACTTC.

This clonotype turned up a few times. The rearrangement uses TRBV7-6 and TRBJ2-5; perhaps D is TRBD1 or TRBD2 (5 bases each). With 4 bases removed from V and 1 base from J, the gap between germline ends came to 16 bases. The CDR3 is 16 amino acids. CDR1 is SGHVS, CDR2 FNYEAQ, per germline. Written as DNA, the CDR3 is TGTGCCAGCAGCTCCTGGAATCTGGGACCCCAAGAGACCCAGTACTTC. Translation gives CASSSWNLGPQETQYF.

V is TRBV27 and J is TRBJ1-2; D not resolved. Germline assignment: CDR1 MNHEY and CDR2 SMNVEV (reference sequence). Trimming shortened V by 5 bases and J by 4 bases, and 14 bases separated the two germline ends. The CDR3 length is 14 residues. DNA for the CDR3: TGTGCCAGCAGTCGGTTCGCTCTCGCCTATGGCTACACCTTC. This encodes CASSRFALAYGYTF.

This clonotype has only a few counts. J is TRBJ2-7 and V is TRBV4-2; D remains unclear. V was cut by 0 bases and J by 4 bases, with 13 bases left in between. The CDR3 has 15 residues. Per germline, CDR1 LGHNA and CDR2 YNFKEQ. CDR3 in DNA: TGTGCCAGCAGCCAAGAGTGGGTACCCTCTTACGAGCAGTACTTC. Protein: CASSQEWVPSYEQYF.

This rearrangement joins TRBV6-5 to TRBJ2-1; D unclear. Germline V gene lookup returns CDR1 MNHEY and CDR2 SVGAGI. The CDR3 loop spans 13 amino acids. V was pared by 6 bases and J by 13 bases, with 19 bases between. Written as DNA, the CDR3 is TGTGCCAGCAGACTCGGTACACGCTGGCCACAGTTCTTC. Translation: CASRLGTRWPQFF.

This clonotype was seen more than once but under ten times. The CDR3 DNA is TGTGCCAGCAGTTACTACGGGGTTCTAGGCTACACCTTC. Translated: CASSYYGVLGYTF. The chain employs TRBV6-2 or TRBV6-3 and TRBJ1-2, with D hard to call. This CDR3 spans 13 amino acids. V was pared by 1 base and J by 8 bases, with 11 bases between. Germline lookup yields CDR1 MNHEY and CDR2 SVGEGT.

The table lists this clonotype with a few counts. This rearrangement joins TRBV6-5 to TRBJ2-7; 7 bases fit TRBD1. CDR1 MNHEY and CDR2 SVGAGI come from the germline V gene. This CDR3 comprises 15 residues. V shed 6 bases, J shed 0 bases, and the junction held 8 bases outside the gene matches. The CDR3 bases are TGTGCCAGCAGACGGGACAGCGAAAGCTCCTACGAGCAGTACTTC. Encoded protein: CASRRDSESSYEQYF.

In its sample, this clonotype was seen a few times. The V gene is TRBV27, the J gene TRBJ2-1, with TRBD2 matching over 10 bases. V shed 7 bases and J 15 bases; nucleotides not matched to a gene: 9. This CDR3 spans 12 amino acids. Per the germline V gene, CDR1 is MNHEY and CDR2 is SMNVEV (reference sequence). The CDR3 region is CASKLAGTGWFF. CDR3 in DNA: TGTGCCAGCAAACTAGCGGGGACCGGTTGGTTCTTC.

The chain uses TRBV10-3 and TRBJ2-4; D perhaps matches TRBD2 (5 bases). The CDR3 is made up of 15 amino acids. V lost 2 bases and J 13 bases, leaving 21 bases between the germline ends. Germline values: CDR1 ENHRY, CDR2 SYGVKD. In DNA form, the CDR3 reads TGTGCCATCAGTGAGGTGGGATCAAGAGTGTGGGAGCAGTACTTC. Its protein is CAISEVGSRVWEQYF.

The rearrangement joins TRBV12-3 or TRBV12-4 to TRBJ2-5; tentatively, D is TRBD2 (5 bases). Trimming cost V 5 bases and J 5 bases, with 9 bases left between them. The CDR3 has 12 amino acids. Written as DNA, the CDR3 is TGTGCCAGCAGTACGGACTTCGAGACCCAGTACTTC. The encoded protein is CASSTDFETQYF.

The chain couples TRBV6-5 to TRBJ1-1; D gene ambiguous. Trimming removed 4 bases at V and 4 bases at J, with 19 bases between. The CDR3 sequence is 16 residues long. Germline-derived CDR1 and CDR2 are MNHEY and SVGAGI. The CDR3 nucleotides read TGTGCCAGCAGTTCCCGCAAACGTTTCGGGGTCACTGAAGCTTTCTTT. Protein sequence: CASSSRKRFGVTEAFF.